The table lists the clone carrying this T cell receptor (beta chain) with many counts. The target antigen is unknown. The sample originates from a study of naive and memory T cell subsets. Points from the study as a whole: Over 85% of naive TCR sequences appeared only once, unlike memory subsets. Gini index rose across naive, CM, EM and EMRA in CD4 and CD8. No ground truth validated the naive and memory repertoire findings.

The V gene end was trimmed by 6 bases and the J gene end by 2 bases; junction bases not matched to a gene: 8. The germline V gene encodes CDR1 DFQATT and CDR2 SNEGSKA (reference sequence). This CDR3 is 14 amino acids long. Two oligonucleotides, mixed equimolar, formed the beta constant-region primer covering TRBC1 and TRBC2. The cDNA 3' end received a ligated single-stranded oligonucleotide carrying the SP2 primer and a 12-nucleotide UMI. One entry per CDR3 protein results from TCRdb running MiXCR on the UMI-ligation and nested PCR reads. This sample has tens of thousands of distinct CDR3 sequences; around 13% occur once, and the top ten carry 0.75% to 0.95%.

This TCR was sampled from a human donor in good health. Sequencing was carried out using central memory CD4+ T cells from blood. The chain couples TRBV20-1 to TRBJ2-7; 9 positions match TRBD1. DNA for the CDR3: TGCAGTGCGGAACCGGGACAGGGAACCTACGAGCAGTACTTC. This encodes CSAEPGQGTYEQYF.